This T cell receptor beta chain was recorded in a study of Ad26.COV2.S vaccination and SARS-CoV-2 variants. Background on the study: By the intramuscular route, Ad26.COV2.S was given once, or twice 56 days apart.

Generated by immunoSEQ multiplex PCR, the TCRdb table keeps only in-frame clones and is missing some. The data hold some 300,000 clones, with 85% to 90% observed a single time. Study findings and constraints: Total responses of T cells may have been underestimated by the analyses of TCR breadth and depth. Considerable breadth of spike-specific CD8+ and CD4+ T cell responses has reportedly been documented following vaccination.

The treatment was: around 19 received Ad26.COV2.S at low or high dose, single or two shots; about 5 received placebo; per-sample allocation not given. Following the first vaccine or placebo injection, samples were taken on day 63. This person who donated was an adult of 18-55 years in Boston. Note on this clone: Its antigen remains unknown.

V was cut by 5 bases and J by 5 bases, with 10 bases left in between. The CDR3 runs to 13 residues. CDR1 and CDR2 from the germline V gene are MNHEY and SVGEGT. The rearrangement uses TRBV6-2 or TRBV6-3 and TRBJ1-5; D is perhaps TRBD1 (5 bases). The sequence derives from a person aged 18-65 years who received the Ad26.COV2.S COVID-19 vaccine or a placebo. The material was peripheral blood, obtained in a trial of Ad26.COV2.S vaccine versus placebo. The CDR3 DNA is TGTGCCAGCAGTCGGGGCGGGTATCAGCCCCAGCATTTT. This codes for CASSRGGYQPQHF.